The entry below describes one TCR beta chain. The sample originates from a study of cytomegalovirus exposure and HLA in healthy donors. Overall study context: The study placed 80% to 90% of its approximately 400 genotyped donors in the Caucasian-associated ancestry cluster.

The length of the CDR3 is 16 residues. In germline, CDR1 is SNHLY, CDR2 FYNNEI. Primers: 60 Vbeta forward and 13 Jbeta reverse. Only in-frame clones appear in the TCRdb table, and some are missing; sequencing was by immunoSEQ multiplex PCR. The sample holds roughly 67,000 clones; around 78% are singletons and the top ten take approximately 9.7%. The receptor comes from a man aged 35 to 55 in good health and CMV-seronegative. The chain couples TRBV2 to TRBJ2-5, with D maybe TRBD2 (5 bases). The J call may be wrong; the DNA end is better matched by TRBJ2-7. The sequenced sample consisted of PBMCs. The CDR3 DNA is TGTGCCAGTAGGCCCTCAAAGCGGTTAAGCTCCTACGAGCAGTACTTC. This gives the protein CASRPSKRLSSYEQYF.